Listed below are T cell receptor beta chains from one sample, sequenced in a study of blood T cell repertoires in COVID-19. Sequencing was performed with immunoSEQ multiplex PCR; in TCRdb, only in-frame clones are kept and a portion is missing. The sample holds roughly 25,000 clones; roughly 94% are singletons and the top ten take about 4%. The sample consisted of peripheral blood. The receptor source for this set is a woman aged 45 to 65 with active COVID-19. Each CDR3 is given with its conserved first and last residue. A D gene is named only where the DNA matches it firmly. Some rows have no size entry. The others give once, few or many, or a class for an expanded clone.

TRBV19	-	TRBD1	TRBJ1-5	CASSPRQGPQPQHF	TGTGCCAGTAGTCCAAGACAGGGCCCTCAGCCCCAGCATTTT
TRBV6-5	-	-	TRBJ2-5	CASSYRGGGQETQYF	TGTGCCAGCAGCTACAGGGGGGGAGGCCAAGAGACCCAGTACTTC
TRBV5-1	few	-	TRBJ2-5	CASSSFTGQETQYF	TGCGCCAGCAGCTCTTTTACGGGACAAGAGACCCAGTACTTC
TRBV5-4	-	-	TRBJ2-1	CASSLAPSVSYNEQFF	TGTGCCAGCAGCTTGGCCCCATCAGTCTCCTACAATGAGCAGTTCTTC
TRBV19	once	TRBD2	TRBJ2-1	CASRASGGNNEQFF	TGTGCCAGTCGAGCTAGCGGGGGGAACAATGAGCAGTTCTTC
TRBV5-1	once	-	TRBJ2-5	CASSPLGSLEQETQYF	TGCGCCAGCAGCCCCCTCGGGTCCCTAGAACAAGAGACCCAGTACTTC
TRBV18	-	-	TRBJ2-5	CASSPPAGRETQYF	TGTGCCAGCTCACCACCGGCGGGGAGAGAGACCCAGTACTTC
TRBV2	-	-	TRBJ1-2	CASSGAVYVAGILGYTF	TGTGCCAGCAGTGGAGCAGTCTATGTTGCGGGTATTCTGGGCTACACCTTC
TRBV4-2	-	TRBD1	TRBJ2-3	CASSQTGTGQFTQYF	TGTGCCAGCAGCCAAACCGGGACAGGGCAATTTACGCAGTATTTT
TRBV18	-	TRBD2	TRBJ2-5	CASSPQASGSQETQYF	TGTGCCAGCTCACCACAAGCTAGCGGGAGCCAAGAGACCCAGTACTTC
TRBV6-6	-	-	TRBJ1-5	CASSYAGFGNQPQHF	TGTGCCAGCAGTTACGCAGGTTTTGGAAATCAGCCCCAGCATTTT
TRBV6-1	-	TRBD1	TRBJ1-5	CASSEQGTGVGGQPQHF	TGTGCCAGCAGTGAACAGGGGACAGGGGTAGGCGGACAGCCCCAGCATTTT
TRBV5-1	-	TRBD2	TRBJ2-1	CASSFSGTSGRLGQFF	TGCGCCAGCAGCTTCTCCGGGACTAGCGGGAGATTAGGGCAGTTCTTC
TRBV5-1	-	-	TRBJ2-2	CASSLAGPLAGRRELFF	TGCGCCAGCAGCTTGGCGGGACCTTTGGCGGGGCGCCGGGAGCTGTTTTTT
TRBV4-1	-	-	TRBJ1-1	CASSQPLPERWQLNTEAFF	TGCGCCAGCAGCCAACCCTTACCAGAGAGGTGGCAGTTGAACACTGAAGCTTTCTTT
TRBV4-1	-	TRBD2	TRBJ2-3	CASSQGLAGVLDTQYF	TGCGCCAGCAGCCAAGGACTAGCGGGGGTTTTAGATACGCAGTATTTT
TRBV5-1	-	-	TRBJ2-1	CASSFNSGSYNEQFF	TGCGCCAGCAGCTTTAATAGCGGCTCCTACAATGAGCAGTTCTTC
TRBV28	once	TRBD1	TRBJ1-6	CASSGTGQGSTNSPLHF	TGTGCCAGCAGTGGAACGGGACAGGGGAGTACCAATTCACCCCTCCACTTT
TRBV6-1	-	TRBD2	TRBJ2-3	CASSGLIAGGPSSTDTQYF	TGTGCCAGCAGTGGTCTGATAGCGGGAGGGCCGTCGAGCACAGATACGCAGTATTTT
TRBV6-5	once	-	TRBJ1-5	CASSYNSNQPQHF	TGTGCCAGCAGTTATAATAGCAATCAGCCCCAGCATTTT
TRBV6-6	-	TRBD1	TRBJ1-2	CASNEQGVQGYTF	TGTGCCAGCAACGAACAGGGGGTTCAGGGCTACACCTTC
TRBV24-1	-	-	TRBJ2-3	CATSDLGGESTDTQYF	TGTGCCACCAGTGATTTAGGGGGTGAGAGCACAGATACGCAGTATTTT
TRBV28	-	TRBD1	TRBJ2-1	CASSTGGPSYNEQFF	TGTGCCAGCAGTACAGGGGGCCCTTCCTACAATGAGCAGTTCTTC
TRBV28	once	-	TRBJ1-5	CASTPPGSEVQPQHF	TGTGCCAGCACCCCTCCGGGGTCTGAGGTTCAGCCCCAGCATTTT
TRBV15	-	TRBD1	TRBJ2-1	CATSRDRFRTGQGYNEQFF	TGTGCCACCAGCAGAGATCGTTTCCGTACGGGACAGGGCTACAATGAGCAGTTCTTC
TRBV6-6	-	-	TRBJ2-2	CASSPTWRGGLIGELFF	TGTGCCAGCAGTCCCACCTGGCGGGGCGGATTGATAGGGGAGCTGTTTTTT
TRBV5-4	-	TRBD2	TRBJ2-1	CASSRTLAGGRNEQFF	TGTGCCAGCAGCCGGACGCTAGCGGGAGGGAGGAATGAGCAGTTCTTC
TRBV5-6	-	-	TRBJ2-7	CASSPPGTDGEQYF	TGTGCCAGCAGCCCACCGGGAACTGACGGCGAGCAGTACTTC
TRBV24-1	-	TRBD1	TRBJ1-4	CATSDPGTGGEKLFF	TGTGCCACCAGTGACCCCGGGACAGGGGGCGAAAAACTGTTTTTT
TRBV7-9	-	TRBD1	TRBJ2-7	CASSGDREWGITYEQYF	TGTGCCAGCAGCGGGGACAGGGAGTGGGGCATAACCTACGAGCAGTACTTC
TRBV6-5	-	-	TRBJ1-1	CASSYSMSGGLAFF	TGTGCCAGCAGTTACTCGATGAGCGGGGGCTTGGCTTTCTTT
TRBV7-9	-	-	TRBJ1-1	CASSLMGGQTEAFF	TGTGCCAGCAGCTTAATGGGGGGGCAGACTGAAGCTTTCTTT
TRBV7-9	-	-	TRBJ2-1	CASSNGGPSYNEQFF	TGTGCCAGCAGTAATGGAGGGCCCTCCTACAATGAGCAGTTCTTC
TRBV2	medium-sized	-	TRBJ2-7	CASSVVLNSIHEQYF	TGTGCCAGCAGTGTGGTCCTAAATTCGATCCACGAGCAGTACTTC
TRBV19	-	TRBD1	TRBJ1-2	CASSPYDRDGYTF	TGTGCCAGTAGTCCCTATGACAGGGATGGCTACACCTTC
TRBV19	-	TRBD2	TRBJ2-7	CASSLAGNYEQYF	TGTGCCAGTTCGCTAGCGGGTAACTACGAGCAGTACTTC
TRBV7-3	-	-	TRBJ2-5	CASSLQGETQYF	TGTGCCAGCAGCCTCCAGGGGGAGACCCAGTACTTC
TRBV28	-	TRBD1	TRBJ1-6	CASSFDQGDSPLHF	TGTGCCAGCAGTTTTGACCAGGGGGATTCACCCCTCCACTTT
TRBV5-5	once	TRBD1	TRBJ2-5	CASSLTGGETQYF	TGTGCCAGCAGCTTGACAGGGGGTGAGACCCAGTACTTC
TRBV5-1	-	TRBD2	TRBJ2-3	CASSFRGSGSSDTQYF	TGCGCCAGCAGCTTTCGGGGTAGCGGGAGCTCAGATACGCAGTATTTT
TRBV19	-	-	TRBJ1-4	CASSHRRAGPNEKLFF	TGTGCCAGTAGTCATCGCCGGGCAGGGCCTAATGAAAAACTGTTTTTT
TRBV10-1	-	TRBD1	TRBJ1-2	CASSEWDRRDYTF	TGCGCCAGCAGTGAGTGGGACAGGAGGGACTACACCTTC
TRBV7-8	-	-	TRBJ2-5	CASSLSPGATQYF	TGTGCCAGCAGCTTATCCCCAGGGGCGACCCAGTACTTC
TRBV29-1	-	TRBD1	TRBJ2-5	CSVETGTGETQYF	TGCAGCGTTGAGACCGGGACAGGGGAGACCCAGTACTTC
TRBV7-2	once	TRBD2	TRBJ2-3	CASSSDLAGVGTDTQYF	TGTGCCAGCAGCTCCGACCTAGCGGGAGTTGGAACAGATACGCAGTATTTT
TRBV19	-	-	TRBJ1-2	CASSTWTARGNYGYTF	TGTGCCAGTAGTACCTGGACAGCCCGGGGCAACTATGGCTACACCTTC
TRBV5-1	-	-	TRBJ2-7	CASSTEGSYEQYF	TGCGCCAGCAGCACGGAGGGCTCCTACGAGCAGTACTTC
TRBV28	-	TRBD2	TRBJ2-2	CASSTSGRSTGELFF	TGTGCCAGCAGTACTAGCGGGAGAAGCACCGGGGAGCTGTTTTTT
TRBV28	-	TRBD2	TRBJ2-1	CASPALPLAGGKNEQFF	TGTGCCAGCCCTGCCCTCCCTCTAGCGGGGGGGAAAAATGAGCAGTTCTTC
TRBV11-2	-	-	TRBJ1-1	CASSLVGGTEAFF	TGTGCCAGCAGCTTAGTCGGTGGCACTGAAGCTTTCTTT